This is a list of T cell receptor beta chains from one sample in a study of control samples from healthy donors and cancer patients. Profiling relied on immunoSEQ multiplex PCR, and the TCRdb table lists in-frame clones only, not all of them. The sample holds around 99,000 clones; 85% to 90% are singletons and the top ten take under 20%. Sample: blood. Every receptor here comes from a woman aged 50 to 60 in good health. The CDR3 runs from the conserved cysteine through the conserved F or W. The D gene is left open where the match is weak. The listing skips clone size in some rows; elsewhere it reads once, few, many or a size class.

V	D	size	J	CDR3	DNA
TRBV15	.	.	TRBJ1-1	CATSRVLGNTEAFF	TGTGCCACCAGCAGGGTTCTGGGGAACACTGAAGCTTTCTTT
TRBV3-1/TRBV3-2	.	.	TRBJ1-4	CASSSTGARSFSRGNEKLFF	TGTGCCAGCAGCTCGACGGGAGCACGTTCCTTCTCTCGGGGTAATGAAAAACTGTTTTTT
TRBV4-3	.	.	TRBJ2-3	CASSQDRQYSTDTQYF	TGCGCCAGCAGCCAAGATCGGCAGTATAGCACAGATACGCAGTATTTT
TRBV5-5	.	.	TRBJ2-3	CASSLNWSQETQYF	TGTGCCAGCAGCTTAAATTGGAGTCAGGAGACGCAGTATTTT
TRBV6-6	.	once	TRBJ2-3	CASLRTDTQYF	TGTGCCAGTTTACGAACAGATACGCAGTATTTT
TRBV25-1	TRBD1	.	TRBJ2-3	CASSRDRVTDTQYF	TGTGCCAGCAGCCGGGACAGGGTGACAGATACGCAGTATTTT
TRBV5-5	.	few	TRBJ1-2	CASNSGVSYGYTF	TGTGCCAGCAACTCGGGGGTCTCCTATGGCTACACCTTC
TRBV9	.	.	TRBJ2-1	CASSPTTGNEQFF	TGTGCCAGCAGCCCAACGACAGGCAATGAGCAGTTCTTC
TRBV6-6	.	.	TRBJ1-5	CASSYANREVNQPQHF	TGTGCCAGCAGTTACGCCAACAGGGAAGTTAATCAGCCCCAGCATTTT
TRBV20-1	.	.	TRBJ1-5	CSASAGGQPQHF	TGCAGTGCTAGTGCGGGCGGACAGCCCCAGCATTTT
TRBV12-3/TRBV12-4	.	.	TRBJ1-1	CASSPGRAEAFF	TGTGCCAGCAGCCCAGGACGGGCTGAAGCTTTCTTT
TRBV9	.	.	TRBJ1-1	CASSVDPRGGTEAFF	TGTGCCAGCAGCGTAGACCCCCGGGGCGGCACTGAAGCTTTCTTT
TRBV28	.	.	TRBJ2-6	CASSSSGAGANVLTF	TGTGCCAGCAGTTCATCAGGGGCAGGGGCCAACGTCCTGACTTTC
TRBV19	.	.	TRBJ2-5	CASNGGKTQYF	TGTGCCAGTAATGGGGGGAAGACCCAGTACTTC
TRBV19	.	.	TRBJ1-1	CVSSRGVTEAFF	TGTGTCTCTTCACGGGGGGTCACTGAAGCTTTCTTT
TRBV29-1	.	.	TRBJ2-3	CSVAEGKGIGTDTQYF	TGCAGCGTTGCGGAGGGTAAGGGGATAGGAACAGATACGCAGTATTTT
TRBV7-2	.	.	TRBJ2-3	CASSLASTDTQYF	TGTGCCAGCAGCTTAGCCAGCACAGATACGCAGTATTTT
TRBV7-9	TRBD1	.	TRBJ2-3	CASRPPGQVPPLSTDTQYF	TGTGCCAGCAGGCCTCCGGGACAGGTACCACCGCTTAGCACAGATACGCAGTATTTT
TRBV10-3	.	.	TRBJ1-1	CAISESGGSNTEAFF	TGTGCCATCAGTGAGTCCGGTGGGAGCAACACTGAAGCTTTCTTT
TRBV5-5	.	.	TRBJ1-4	CASSLVAGTNEKLFF	TGTGCCAGCAGCTTGGTTGCAGGGACTAATGAAAAACTGTTTTTT
TRBV19	TRBD1	.	TRBJ1-2	CASTLDRARYGYTF	TGTGCCAGTACCCTAGACAGGGCTCGCTATGGCTACACCTTC
TRBV18	TRBD1	once	TRBJ2-5	CASSPTTGMGETQYF	TGTGCCAGCTCACCCACGACAGGGATGGGCGAGACCCAGTACTTC
TRBV3-1/TRBV3-2	.	.	TRBJ1-5	CASSQDRVGQPQHF	TGTGCCAGCAGCCAAGACAGGGTCGGTCAGCCCCAGCATTTT
TRBV10-1	.	once	TRBJ2-2	CASSLGGLSGELFF	TGCGCCAGCAGTCTTGGGGGGCTCTCCGGGGAGCTGTTTTTT
TRBV2	TRBD1	once	TRBJ2-5	CASSWDSKETQYF	TGTGCCAGCAGCTGGGACAGTAAAGAGACCCAGTACTTC
TRBV5-6	.	once	TRBJ2-2	CASSLLDTGELFF	TGTGCCAGCAGCTTATTAGACACCGGGGAGCTGTTTTTT
TRBV5-8	TRBD2	.	TRBJ2-3	CASSIRPGLAGGPLDTQYF	TGTGCCAGCAGCATCCGACCGGGACTAGCGGGAGGGCCTCTAGATACGCAGTATTTT
TRBV10-2	TRBD2	.	TRBJ2-2	CASETSPGELFF	TGCGCCAGCGAGACTAGCCCCGGGGAGCTGTTTTTT
TRBV7-3	.	.	TRBJ1-1	CATALRGTTEAFF	TGTGCCACCGCTTTAAGGGGGACCACTGAAGCTTTCTTT
TRBV18	.	.	TRBJ1-4	CATKRGGGATNEKLFF	TGTGCCACCAAGAGGGGCGGCGGTGCAACTAATGAAAAACTGTTTTTT
TRBV14	.	.	TRBJ1-5	CASSQQGEAQPQHF	TGTGCCAGCAGCCAACAGGGTGAGGCTCAGCCCCAGCATTTT
TRBV27	TRBD2	once	TRBJ2-1	CASSWGLEFEQFF	TGTGCCAGCAGTTGGGGACTAGAGTTTGAGCAGTTCTTC
TRBV9	.	.	TRBJ1-5	CASSVDSSRQPQHF	TGTGCCAGCAGCGTCGACAGTTCACGGCAGCCCCAGCATTTT
TRBV30	.	.	TRBJ1-3	CAWHRTGNTIYF	TGTGCCTGGCACAGAACTGGAAACACCATATATTTT
TRBV7-9	.	few	TRBJ2-5	CASSFPNSEETQYF	TGTGCCAGCAGCTTCCCTAACTCCGAAGAGACCCAGTACTTC
TRBV6-4	TRBD2	.	TRBJ2-6	CASSQGTSDLSGANVLTF	TGTGCCAGCAGCCAAGGGACTAGCGACCTTTCTGGGGCCAACGTCCTGACTTTC
TRBV6-1	.	once	TRBJ2-5	CASSEKGGTKETQYF	TGTGCCAGCAGTGAAAAGGGGGGGACGAAAGAGACCCAGTACTTC
TRBV2	TRBD2	.	TRBJ2-1	CASSAAGGILTKQFF	TGTGCCAGCAGTGCAGCGGGAGGGATCCTGACGAAGCAGTTCTTC
TRBV6-5	TRBD1	.	TRBJ1-2	CASSWDSGGNYGYTF	TGTGCCAGCAGTTGGGACAGCGGCGGTAACTATGGCTACACCTTC
TRBV2	.	.	TRBJ1-5	CASSERQSYSNQPQHF	TGTGCCAGCAGTGAGAGACAGAGTTATAGCAATCAGCCCCAGCATTTT
TRBV4-1	.	.	TRBJ1-1	CASSQMLGGAEAFF	TGCGCCAGCAGCCAGATGTTGGGGGGGGCTGAAGCTTTCTTT
TRBV19	.	.	TRBJ1-1	CASSIGGISVAEAFF	TGTGCCAGTAGTATAGGTGGGATTTCGGTCGCTGAAGCTTTCTTT
TRBV29-1	TRBD2	.	TRBJ2-7	CSVTSGGTSYEQYF	TGCAGCGTCACTAGCGGGGGGACCTCCTACGAGCAGTACTTC
TRBV18	TRBD1	once	TRBJ1-2	CASSIEPGTVNGYTF	TGTGCCAGCTCAATAGAACCCGGGACAGTTAATGGCTACACCTTC
TRBV19	TRBD2	.	TRBJ2-3	CASSITSGGSSPSTDTQYF	TGTGCCAGTAGTATCACTAGCGGGGGGTCTTCCCCTAGCACAGATACGCAGTATTTT
TRBV11-1	TRBD2	.	TRBJ2-5	CASSLGGLAGQETQYF	TGTGCCAGCAGCTTAGGGGGACTAGCGGGTCAAGAGACCCAGTACTTC
TRBV19	.	few	TRBJ2-3	CASSTRTATDTQYF	TGTGCCAGTAGTACTCGGACAGCCACAGATACGCAGTATTTT
TRBV9	.	.	TRBJ1-4	CASSPVASATNEKLFF	TGTGCCAGCAGCCCGGTTGCATCTGCAACTAATGAAAAACTGTTTTTT
TRBV2	.	.	TRBJ1-1	CASTLTGLTEAFF	TGTGCCAGCACCTTGACAGGTCTGACTGAAGCTTTCTTT
TRBV18	.	once	TRBJ1-4	CASSPTNLEKLFF	TGTGCCAGCTCACCCACGAATCTTGAAAAACTGTTTTTT
TRBV6-5	TRBD1	.	TRBJ2-7	CASSDRGRYYEQYF	TGTGCCAGCAGCGACAGGGGCCGGTACTACGAGCAGTACTTC
TRBV13	.	.	TRBJ2-1	CASSLGERDEQFF	TGTGCCAGCAGCTTAGGGGAGCGCGATGAGCAGTTCTTC